This TCR beta chain was profiled in a study of radiotherapy plus CTLA-4 blockade in lung cancer. TCRdb keeps only in-frame clones here, not all; method: immunoSEQ multiplex PCR. The sample has 65,000 to 90,000 clones; about nine tenths are singletons. Findings and limits, study-wide: Early blood T cell clone dynamics, with interferon-beta, were reported to best predict response.

CDR1 SGHRS and CDR2 YFSETQ come from the germline V gene. The CDR3 runs 13 residues. Trimming removed 0 bases from V and 2 bases from J, with 5 bases in between. This clone was seen just once. The antigen is unknown. The chain couples TRBV5-1 to TRBJ2-5; tentative D call: TRBD1 (5 bases). This receptor was identified in a human donor with non-small cell lung cancer that progressed on radiotherapy plus ipilimumab. This material consisted of peripheral blood, taken from a patient treated with radiotherapy plus ipilimumab. CDR3 DNA: TGCGCCAGCAGCTTGGACAGGCAAGAGACCCAGTACTTC. Translation gives CASSLDRQETQYF.